This entry features one TCR beta chain sequence. Its binding antigen is unknown. Base qualities are not provided; no much larger clone lies one nucleotide away. This sample is part of a study of shared clonotypes between healthy human individuals (dated by TCRdb to the early 2020s). The study in broad terms: Three men and two women, aged 18 to 49 years, made up the cohort. Different laboratories and diverse techniques were used to prepare libraries and sequence TCR repertoires, to increase sequencing depth and limit assay-specific biases. The study deeply sequenced blood TCR repertoires of about 5 healthy adults to estimate repertoire size and the extent of clonotype sharing between individuals. Between about 0.94 and 8.9 billion PBMCs per donor were obtained by leukapheresis. For each donor, CD4 naive and CD4 memory were each given three plates, CD8 naive was given two plates, and CD8 memory was given one plate.

The CDR3 measures 13 amino acids from cysteine to phenylalanine. This entry keeps only the CDR3 DNA: 39 bases, framed from base 1. The germline V gene supplies CDR1 MNHNS and CDR2 SASEGT. A distance of 13 bases separates the germline ends of V and J, which lose 3 bases and 8 bases respectively. TCR CDR3 regions were amplified from genomic DNA by multiplex PCR using the deep immunoSEQ assay. Extracted genomic DNA from each cell subset was spread evenly across all wells of several immunoSEQ 96-well plates, with each plate serving as a replicate. For sorted subsets, roughly 200 ng genomic DNA, equal to tens of thousands of T cell genomes, was loaded into each replicate PCR. The purified libraries were quantified using a Qubit 3.0 fluorometer, sized with a Bioanalyzer 2100, and then quantified again using the KAPA Library Quantification kit. Every immunoSEQ 96-well plate was sequenced on a separate single-read 150-cycle Illumina NextSeq 550 flow cell. From the authors' description of their analysis: Because only junctional sequences without quality scores were contained in the immunoSEQ output, filtering matching that applied to full-length reads could not be performed. Sequences were annotated with PyIR, a Python wrapper for IgBLAST v1.9, using IMGT germline references to assign V/J genes and CDR3. Reads with weak V/J assignments (E-value above 1e-6), missing CDR3, stop codons, out-of-frame junctions, or ambiguous translated residues were removed. V3J clonotypes were defined as sequences sharing the same inferred V gene, J gene, and CDR3 amino acid sequence. Percentage overlap between repertoires was computed as shared unique clonotypes divided by the size of the smaller repertoire. Repertoire richness was assessed with RTK rarefaction, the Chao1 estimator, and Recon v2.1 estimates of unobserved clonotypes. Generation probabilities were computed with OLGA for all TCRbeta clonotypes obtained by the gDNA method from a few donors. This is the immuneACCESS table as TCRdb keeps it, with only in-frame sequences that have V and J called. A part of the clones is gone; compared with another copy, unresolved V genes explain less than half, and the rest is unexplained. Clonal size and the V and J genes are those of that table, whereas D and trimming came from the DNA. Recorded for this sample are about 2.3 million clones; 85% to 95% of them occurred a single time. The ten largest make up about 0.41% of the sample.

The donors were healthy, HIV-negative adults with no recently reported acute infections or vaccinations. Every donor was a Caucasian adult residing in Nashville, Tennessee, USA. CD4+ T cells were enriched by magnetic negative selection, after which naive cells were positively selected on CD45RA and the negative fraction was taken as the memory subset. Blood was collected by leukapheresis, and PBMCs were isolated by Ficoll-Histopaque density gradient centrifugation and then cryopreserved in liquid nitrogen vapor phase. Purity and quantity of every magnetically sorted T cell population were checked by analytical flow cytometry. Genomic DNA was isolated from every sorted fraction and measured by UV absorbance on a Nanodrop 2000c. The study at large found these results: Even with the large sequencing depth, rarefaction of the sorted-subset datasets indicated that sequencing was incomplete. The genetic and exposure-history diversity represented was limited by the small number of donors. Only blood was sampled, and tissue TCR repertoires likely differ from those in blood. Pairwise subsampling led to the expectation that sequencing depth would affect the degree of clonotype sharing among donors. Naive subsets generally had larger estimated clonotype richness than memory subsets. Clonotypes shared by all four sorted-subset donors showed higher generation probabilities than non-shared clonotypes. Across a handful of donors, roughly 5.1% of naive CD4, 3.5% of naive CD8, around 2.5% of memory CD4, and 0.4% to 0.45% of memory CD8 clonotypes were shared.

This clonotype was sampled from a man younger than 30 in good health. Some clones in this sample may be carry-over from other donors' samples. Sample: naive CD4+ T cells from PBMCs. The sample's cell subset or site label, in plain terms: CD45RA+ positively selected. The rearrangement combines TRBV6-1 with TRBJ1-1; TRBD1 could be the D gene, as 5 bases match. CDR3 sequence: CASSDILEGEAFF. The DNA reads as follows: TGTGCCAGCAGTGATATTTTGGAGGGGGAAGCTTTCTTT.